Listed here are 3 T cell receptor beta chains from one sample, sequenced in a study of technical replicates of blood from several donors. Here immunoSEQ multiplex PCR was the method, and the copy in TCRdb shows in-frame clones only, minus some. The sample holds 60,000 to 65,000 clones, almost 95% seen once. The sample taken for sequencing was PBMCs. These receptor sequences come from a human donor in good health. Some clones in this sample may be carry-over from other donors' samples.

V and J are TRBV19 and TRBJ1-5; TRBD1 is a possible D gene (5 bases). V was clipped by 2 bases and J by 0 bases, with 14 bases between them. This CDR3 is 17 amino acids long. CDR1 is LNHDA and CDR2 is SQIVND in the germline V gene (reference sequence). CDR3 residues: CASSIRQGPNSNQPQHF. The CDR3 DNA reads TGTGCCAGTAGTATAAGGCAGGGCCCGAATAGCAATCAGCCCCAGCATTTT.

The V gene is TRBV27, the J gene TRBJ2-1, with TRBD2 matching 9 bases. In germline, CDR1 is MNHEY, CDR2 SMNVEV (reference sequence). This CDR3 region has 15 residues. Unmatched junction bases numbered 6, after V lost 3 bases and J lost 6 bases. The CDR3 coding sequence is TGTGCCAGCAGTTTGCTTAGCGGGAGTAGCAATGAGCAGTTCTTC. Protein product: CASSLLSGSSNEQFF.

The chain carries TRBV5-4 and TRBJ1-2; 11 positions agree with TRBD1. The length of the CDR3 is 14 residues. The V gene's germline CDR1 is SGHNT and CDR2 YYREEE (reference sequence). J was trimmed by 3 bases and V by 4 bases; bases with no gene match: 2. The CDR3 is CASSPGQGDYGYTF. In nucleotides, the CDR3 is TGTGCCAGCAGCCCGGGACAGGGGGACTATGGCTACACCTTC.